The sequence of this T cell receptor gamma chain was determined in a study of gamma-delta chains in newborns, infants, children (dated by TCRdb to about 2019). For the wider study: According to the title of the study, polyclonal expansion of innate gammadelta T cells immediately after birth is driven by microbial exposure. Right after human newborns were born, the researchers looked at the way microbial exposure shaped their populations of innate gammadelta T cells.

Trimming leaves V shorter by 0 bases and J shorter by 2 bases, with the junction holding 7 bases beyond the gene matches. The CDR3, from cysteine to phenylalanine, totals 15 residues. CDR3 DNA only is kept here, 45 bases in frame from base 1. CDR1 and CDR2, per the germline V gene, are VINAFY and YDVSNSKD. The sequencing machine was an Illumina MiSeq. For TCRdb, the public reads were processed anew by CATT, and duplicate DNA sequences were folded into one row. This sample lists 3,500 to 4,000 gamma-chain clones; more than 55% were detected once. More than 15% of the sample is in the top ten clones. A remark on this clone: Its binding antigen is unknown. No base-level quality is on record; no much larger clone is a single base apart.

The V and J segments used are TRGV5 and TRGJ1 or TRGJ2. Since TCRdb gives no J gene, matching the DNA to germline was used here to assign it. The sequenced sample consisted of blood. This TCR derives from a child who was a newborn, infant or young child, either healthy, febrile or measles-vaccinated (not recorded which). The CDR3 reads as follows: CATWDRRAYYYKKLF. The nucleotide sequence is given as TGTGCCACCTGGGACAGGAGGGCGTATTATTATAAGAAACTCTTT.